The 18 T cell receptor beta chains presented below share a single source sample, sequenced in a study of T cells after yellow fever vaccination. Using its own MiXCR run on the 5' RACE reads, TCRdb lists one record per CDR3 protein. The sample records about 300,000 distinct CDR3 sequences, roughly 9% being singletons. The material sequenced was CD4+ T cells sorted from PBMCs, taken 5 days after the yellow fever booster vaccination. These receptors came from a man aged 18 to 30 who received the YFV17D yellow fever vaccine.

The table lists this clonotype with many counts. The J gene is TRBJ2-7, the V gene TRBV5-4; weak D call: TRBD1 (5 bases). The germline V gene encodes CDR1 SGHNT and CDR2 YYREEE (reference sequence). Between the trimmed V and J ends, which lost 1 base and 2 bases, there was a span of 13 bases. This CDR3 contains 15 residues. The CDR3 sequence: CASSLSGRATYEQYF. CDR3 DNA: TGTGCCAGCAGCTTGTCCGGCAGGGCGACCTACGAGCAGTACTTC.

The V call is TRBV6-5, the J call TRBJ2-2; D gene unclear. CDR1 is MNHEY and CDR2 is SVGAGI in the germline V gene. The CDR3 has 17 amino acids. V lost 0 bases and J 1 base, leaving 12 bases between the germline ends. CDR3 sequence: CASSYSTFPLNTGELFF. Here the CDR3 DNA reads TGTGCCAGCAGTTACTCGACATTCCCCCTGAACACCGGGGAGCTGTTTTTT.

A note on this clonotype: An end of the junction differs from the germline gene, which may be a read error. The chain carries TRBV5-1 and TRBJ2-2; perhaps TRBD2 as D (6 bases). Germline assignment: CDR1 SGHRS and CDR2 YFSETQ. This CDR3 is 13 amino acids long. CDR3 bases: TGCGCCTGCCATACGGGCAACACCGGGGAGGTGTTTTTT. Translating gives CACHTGNTGEVFF. The variable domain in full, with the rest retrieved from reference TRBV5-1 and TRBJ2-2, is KAGVTQTPRYLIKTRGQQVTLSCSPISGHRSVSWYQQTPGQGLQFLFEYFSETQRNKGNFPGRFSGRQFSNSRSEMNVSTLELGDSALYLCACHTGNTGEVFFGEGSRLTVL.

At least ten counts were recorded for this clonotype. This CDR3 reads CASSPDRAGELFF. The CDR3 coding sequence is TGCGCCAGCAGCCCCGACAGGGCCGGGGAGCTGTTTTTT. The chain employs TRBV5-1 and TRBJ2-2, with TRBD1 identical over 7 bases. V lost 4 bases and J lost 6; bases outside the gene matches: 3. The CDR3 has 13 residues. Germline V gene data show CDR1 as SGHRS and CDR2 as YFSETQ.

Only one count was recorded for this clonotype. V usage is TRBV5-6 and J usage is TRBJ1-5, with TRBD1 matching over 7 bases. V gave up 2 bases and J gave up 2 bases; unmatched junction bases: 7. Germline CDR1 is SGHDT and CDR2 is YYEEEE. This CDR3 region has 16 residues. CDR3 nucleotides: TGTGCCAGCAGCTTCTGGACAGGTTTGGGCAATCAGCCCCAGCATTTT. Residues: CASSFWTGLGNQPQHF.

CDR3 loop: CASSLGGTPGSGNTIYF. The CDR3 nucleotides read TGTGCCAGCAGCTTAGGCGGGACTCCCGGCTCTGGAAACACCATATATTTT. The V gene is TRBV7-2, the J gene TRBJ1-3, with D perhaps matching TRBD1 (5 bases). Germline V CDR1 and CDR2: SGHTA, FQGNSA. The V gene lost 1 base and the J gene lost 0 bases, with 13 bases spanning the gap. This CDR3 region has 17 residues.

Details on this clonotype: The junction and the germline gene differ at one end; a read error may be behind it. V usage is TRBV5-5 and J usage is TRBJ2-5; 9 nucleotides match TRBD1. Looked up from germline, CDR1 is SGHKS and CDR2 is YYEKEE (reference sequence). There are 15 residues in the CDR3. In DNA, the CDR3 is TGTGCCAGCAGCTTGAGTTCTGGGACAGGGATCCAAGTCGCCTTC. Translation: CASSLSSGTGIQVAF.

There are a few counts of this clonotype. The genes are TRBV12-3 or TRBV12-4 and TRBJ2-7; D not certain. This CDR3 contains 14 residues. V was trimmed by 7 bases and J by 2 bases, leaving 15 bases between them. The CDR3 nucleotides are TGTGCCAGCAAGATCTCCGGCGGCGCCTACGAGCAGTACTTC. It codes for CASKISGGAYEQYF.

This chain links TRBV11-2 with TRBJ2-5, with D possibly TRBD2 on 7 matching bases. Germline loops: CDR1 SGHAT, CDR2 FQNNGV. V gave up 6 bases and J gave up 5 bases, with 22 bases separating them. This CDR3 is built from 16 residues. Written as DNA, the CDR3 is TGTGCCAGCAGGTCGGGTAGGGGGGGGCCGCCGGAGACCCAGTACTTC. It encodes CASRSGRGGPPETQYF.

This clonotype was observed a single time. The genes are TRBV20-1 and TRBJ2-5; TRBD1 might be the D (6 bases). In germline, CDR1 is DFQATT, CDR2 SNEGSKA (reference sequence). The CDR3 contains 13 residues. Trimming took off 4 bases at V and 3 bases at J, with 12 bases between the two ends. CDR3 sequence: CSANMGQKETQYF. Here the CDR3 DNA reads TGCAGTGCTAATATGGGACAAAAAGAGACCCAGTACTTC.

This sequence joins TRBV7-2 and TRBJ2-2; D is ambiguous. Trimming stripped 5 bases from V and 7 bases from J, with 17 bases between. Germline values: CDR1 SGHTA, CDR2 FQGNSA. The CDR3 consists of 15 residues. CDR3 sequence: CASSAKPPWGGELFF. In nucleotides, the CDR3 is TGTGCCAGCAGCGCTAAACCTCCCTGGGGCGGGGAGCTGTTTTTT. Combining the CDR3 with reference TRBV7-2 and TRBJ2-2 gives the whole variable domain GAGVSQSPSNKVTEKGKDVELRCDPISGHTALYWYRQSLGQGLEFLIYFQGNSAPDKSGLPSDRFSAERTGGSVSTLTIQRTQQEDSAVYLCASSAKPPWGGELFFGEGSRLTVL.

The sample holds a few counts of this clonotype. The V call is TRBV3-1, the J call TRBJ2-2; D unresolved. The germline V gene encodes CDR1 LGHDT and CDR2 YNNKEL (reference sequence). The CDR3 extends over 16 amino acids. Trimming took 3 bases from V and 7 from J, leaving 18 bases between them. For the CDR3, the DNA is TGTGCCAGCAGCCAGTACACACGAGCAGCCGGCGGGGAGCTGTTTTTT. Its protein is CASSQYTRAAGGELFF.

The rearrangement joins TRBV9 to TRBJ1-4; the D gene is possibly TRBD1 (5 bases). V lost 6 bases to trimming and J lost 0 bases, with 15 bases between them. The CDR3 contains 16 residues. The germline V gene encodes CDR1 SGDLS and CDR2 YYNGEE. The CDR3 region is CASTAGGAATNEKLFF. In DNA, the CDR3 is TGTGCCAGCACCGCAGGTGGGGCGGCAACTAATGAAAAACTGTTTTTT. The full variable domain, with the rest looked up from reference TRBV9 and TRBJ1-4, is DSGVTQTPKHLITATGQRVTLRCSPRSGDLSVYWYQQSLDQGLQFLIQYYNGEERAKGNILERFSAQQFPDLHSELNLSSLELGDSALYFCASTAGGAATNEKLFFGSGTQLSVL.

The chain links TRBV27 to TRBJ2-3; a weak D match, TRBD2 (6 bases). This CDR3 has 12 amino acids. The germline V gene has CDR1 MNHEY and CDR2 SMNVEV (reference sequence). With 7 bases removed from V and 7 bases from J, the gap between germline ends came to 12 bases. The CDR3 here is CASTMTRNTQYF. The DNA of the CDR3 is TGTGCCAGCACCATGACTAGAAATACGCAGTATTTT.

Many counts were recorded for this clonotype. This chain uses TRBV6-6 with TRBJ2-7; 9 bases agree with TRBD1. Germline V gene lookup returns CDR1 MNHNY and CDR2 SVGAGI (reference sequence). J was trimmed by 2 bases and V by 7 bases; bases with no gene match: 18. The CDR3 spans 18 residues. DNA for the CDR3: TGTGCCAGCAATCGGGCGGGGACCGGGACAGGGAAAACCTACGAGCAGTACTTC. This codes for CASNRAGTGTGKTYEQYF.

This clonotype occurred a few times. The chain couples TRBV12-3 or TRBV12-4 to TRBJ2-3; D is undetermined. The CDR3 sequence is 14 residues long. The V end was cut by 5 bases, the J end by 0 bases, with 9 bases between. Here the CDR3 reads CASSPDISTDTQYF. In DNA, the CDR3 is TGTGCCAGCAGTCCTGACATTAGCACAGATACGCAGTATTTT.

The chain recombines TRBV25-1 with TRBJ1-2, with D maybe TRBD1 (6 bases). Germline loops: CDR1 MGHDK, CDR2 SYGVNS. This CDR3 spans 14 amino acids. V was cut by 5 bases and J by 3 bases, with 13 bases left in between. CDR3 loop: CASSSPGQHYGYTF. CDR3 nucleotide sequence: TGTGCCAGCAGTAGTCCAGGACAGCACTATGGCTACACCTTC.

This clonotype was seen more than once but under ten times. The chain carries TRBV11-1 and TRBJ2-2; 7 nucleotides align to TRBD1. CDR3 length: 15 amino acids. V trimming: 7 bases; J trimming: 1 base; junction bases outside the gene matches: 6. CDR1 SGHAT and CDR2 FQDESV come from the germline V gene (reference sequence). Here the CDR3 DNA reads TGTGCCAGCACCCGGGGACAGAAGAACACCGGGGAGCTGTTTTTT. Translating it yields CASTRGQKNTGELFF.